What follows describes a single T cell receptor (beta chain). Its target is not known. This sample was included in a study of vaccination effects on CD4 cells after COVID-19. Notes on the study in general: The study found marked clonal contraction of infection- and vaccine-induced clones late after vaccination.

ViraFEST expansion of antigen-specific CD4+ T cells with viral peptide pools preceded sequencing. Cultured cells yielded isolated CD4+ T cells after 10 days. The infection with SARS-CoV-2 (confirmed by PCR) occurred in this person between March and December 2020. Two doses of BNT162b2 or mRNA-1273 vaccine were administered to participants. Profiling relied on immunoSEQ multiplex PCR, and the TCRdb table lists in-frame clones only, not all of them. The repertoire includes 15,000 or so clones, 80% of them detected once, and roughly 17% sits in the top ten. CDR3 length: 13 residues. J was trimmed by 5 bases and V by 8 bases; bases with no gene match: 6.

The clonotype was recovered from a human donor who had a prior SARS-CoV-2 infection. The chain combines TRBV12-3 or TRBV12-4 with TRBJ2-7; 10 bases are a match to TRBD2. The specimen comprised CD4+ T cells from PBMCs cultured with SARS-CoV-2 spike peptides, sampled after COVID-19 vaccination. The CDR3 is CASRTSGSHEQYF. CDR3 DNA sequence: TGTGCCAGCCGGACTAGCGGTAGCCACGAGCAGTACTTC.